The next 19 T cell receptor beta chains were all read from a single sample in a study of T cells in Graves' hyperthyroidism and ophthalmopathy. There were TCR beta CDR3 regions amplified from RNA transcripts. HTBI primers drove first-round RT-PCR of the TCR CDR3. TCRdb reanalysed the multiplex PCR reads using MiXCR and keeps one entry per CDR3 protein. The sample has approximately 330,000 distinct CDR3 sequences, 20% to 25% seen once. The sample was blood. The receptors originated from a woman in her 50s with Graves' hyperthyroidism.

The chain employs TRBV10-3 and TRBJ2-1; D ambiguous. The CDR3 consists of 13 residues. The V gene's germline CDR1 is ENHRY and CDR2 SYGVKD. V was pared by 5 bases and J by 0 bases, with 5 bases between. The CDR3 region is CAISTISYNEQFF. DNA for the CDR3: TGTGCCATCAGTACTATCTCCTACAATGAGCAGTTCTTC.

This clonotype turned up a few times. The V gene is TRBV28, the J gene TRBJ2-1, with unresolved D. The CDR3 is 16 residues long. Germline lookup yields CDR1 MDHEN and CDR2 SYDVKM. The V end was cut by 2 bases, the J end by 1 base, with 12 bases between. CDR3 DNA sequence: TGTGCCAGCAGTTTACACGACTTTGGGTCCTACAATGAGCAGTTCTTC. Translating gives CASSLHDFGSYNEQFF.

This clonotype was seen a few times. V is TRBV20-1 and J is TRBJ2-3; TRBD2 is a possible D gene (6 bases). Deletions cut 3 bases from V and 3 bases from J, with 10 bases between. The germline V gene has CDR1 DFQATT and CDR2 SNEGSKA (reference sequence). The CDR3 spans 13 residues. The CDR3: CSASGEVTDTQYF. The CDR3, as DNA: TGCAGTGCTAGTGGGGAGGTAACAGATACGCAGTATTTT.

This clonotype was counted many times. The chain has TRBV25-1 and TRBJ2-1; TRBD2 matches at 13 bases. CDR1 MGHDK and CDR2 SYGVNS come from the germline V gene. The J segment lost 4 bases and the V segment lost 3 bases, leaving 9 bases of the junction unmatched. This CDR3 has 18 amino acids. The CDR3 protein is CASSDRTSGGPEYNEQFF. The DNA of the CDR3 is TGTGCCAGCAGTGATAGGACTAGCGGGGGCCCGGAGTACAATGAGCAGTTCTTC.

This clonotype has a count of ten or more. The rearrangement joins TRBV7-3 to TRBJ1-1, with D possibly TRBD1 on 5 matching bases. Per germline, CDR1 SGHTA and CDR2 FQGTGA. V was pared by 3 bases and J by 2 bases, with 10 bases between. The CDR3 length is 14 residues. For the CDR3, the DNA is TGTGCCAGCAGCTTTGGACACTCTAACACTGAAGCTTTCTTT. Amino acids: CASSFGHSNTEAFF. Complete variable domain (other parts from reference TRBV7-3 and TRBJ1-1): GAGVSQTPSNKVTEKGKYVELRCDPISGHTALYWYRQSLGQGPEFLIYFQGTGAADDSGLPNDRFFAVRPEGSVSTLKIQRTERGDSAVYLCASSFGHSNTEAFFGQGTRLTVV.

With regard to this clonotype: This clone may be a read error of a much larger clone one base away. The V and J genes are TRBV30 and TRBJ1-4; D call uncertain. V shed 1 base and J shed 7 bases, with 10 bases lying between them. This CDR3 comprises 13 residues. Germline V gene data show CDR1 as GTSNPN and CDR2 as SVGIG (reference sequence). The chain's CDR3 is CAWSALTSEKLFF. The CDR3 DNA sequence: TGTGCCTGGAGTGCACTGACGAGTGAAAAACTGTTTTTT.

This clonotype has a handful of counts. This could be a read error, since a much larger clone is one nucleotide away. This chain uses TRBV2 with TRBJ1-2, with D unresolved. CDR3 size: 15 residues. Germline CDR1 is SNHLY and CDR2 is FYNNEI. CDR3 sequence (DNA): TGTGCCGGCAGTGAAGGACGAAACGGCCCATATGGCTACACCTTC. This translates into CAGSEGRNGPYGYTF.

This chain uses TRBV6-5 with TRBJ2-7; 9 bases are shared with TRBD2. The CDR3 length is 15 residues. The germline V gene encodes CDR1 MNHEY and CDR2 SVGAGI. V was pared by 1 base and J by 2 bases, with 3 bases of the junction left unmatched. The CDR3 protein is CASSYWRGGAYEQYF. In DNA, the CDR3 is TGTGCCAGCAGTTACTGGCGGGGGGGCGCCTACGAGCAGTACTTC.

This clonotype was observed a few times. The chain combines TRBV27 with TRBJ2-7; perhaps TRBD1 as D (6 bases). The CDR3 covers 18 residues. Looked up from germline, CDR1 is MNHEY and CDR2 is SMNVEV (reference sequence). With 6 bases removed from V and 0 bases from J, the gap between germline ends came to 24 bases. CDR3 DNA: TGTGCCAGCAGGAAACATTTACGGGGACATTTGAGCTCCTACGAGCAGTACTTC. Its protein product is CASRKHLRGHLSSYEQYF.

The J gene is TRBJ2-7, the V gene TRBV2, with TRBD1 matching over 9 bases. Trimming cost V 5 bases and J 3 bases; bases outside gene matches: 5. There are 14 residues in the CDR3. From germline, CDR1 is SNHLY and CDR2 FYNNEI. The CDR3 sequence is CASSRTGVDYEQYF. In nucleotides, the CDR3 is TGTGCCAGCAGTCGGACAGGGGTTGACTACGAGCAGTACTTC.

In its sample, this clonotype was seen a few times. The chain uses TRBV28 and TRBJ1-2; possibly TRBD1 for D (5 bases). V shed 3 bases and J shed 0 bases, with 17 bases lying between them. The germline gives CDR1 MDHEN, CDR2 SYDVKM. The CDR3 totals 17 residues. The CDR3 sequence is CASSLGGFGASNYGYTF. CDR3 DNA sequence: TGTGCCAGCAGTTTGGGGGGTTTTGGCGCTTCTAACTATGGCTACACCTTC.

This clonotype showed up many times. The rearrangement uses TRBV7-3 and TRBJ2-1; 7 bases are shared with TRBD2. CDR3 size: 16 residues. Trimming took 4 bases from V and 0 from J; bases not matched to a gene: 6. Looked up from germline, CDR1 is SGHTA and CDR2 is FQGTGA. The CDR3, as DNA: TGTGCCAGCAGCTACCTCGGGGGGAGCTCCTACAATGAGCAGTTCTTC. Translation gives CASSYLGGSSYNEQFF.

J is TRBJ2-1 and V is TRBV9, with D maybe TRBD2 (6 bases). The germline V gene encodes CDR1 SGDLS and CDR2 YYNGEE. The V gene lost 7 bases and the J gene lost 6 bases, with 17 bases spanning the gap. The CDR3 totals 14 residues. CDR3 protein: CASEGGPGVNEQFF. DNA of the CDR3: TGTGCCAGCGAGGGCGGGCCGGGGGTCAATGAGCAGTTCTTC.

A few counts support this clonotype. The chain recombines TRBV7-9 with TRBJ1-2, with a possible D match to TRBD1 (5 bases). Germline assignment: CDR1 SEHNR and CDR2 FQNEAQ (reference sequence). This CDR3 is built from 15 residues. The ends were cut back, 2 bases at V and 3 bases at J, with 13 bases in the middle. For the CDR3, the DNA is TGTGCCAGCAGCTTAAGGACAAGTGGTGACTATGGCTACACCTTC. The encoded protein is CASSLRTSGDYGYTF.

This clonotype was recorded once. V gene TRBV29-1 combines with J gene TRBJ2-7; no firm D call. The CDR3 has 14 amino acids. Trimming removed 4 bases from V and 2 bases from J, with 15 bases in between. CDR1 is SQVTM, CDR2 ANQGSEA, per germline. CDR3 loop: CSVVLAVRPYEQYF. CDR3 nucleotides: TGCAGCGTTGTGCTGGCAGTGAGACCCTACGAGCAGTACTTC.

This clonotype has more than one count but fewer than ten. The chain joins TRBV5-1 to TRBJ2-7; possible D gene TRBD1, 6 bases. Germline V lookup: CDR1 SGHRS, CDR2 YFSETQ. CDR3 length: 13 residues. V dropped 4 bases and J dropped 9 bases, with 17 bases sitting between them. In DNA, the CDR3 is TGCGCCAGCAGCCCAGGACAGTCCCCGGGGCAGTACTTC. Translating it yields CASSPGQSPGQYF.

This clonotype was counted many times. CDR3 in DNA: TGTGCCAGCAGTCCCTGGGTGGGGGAAGCCTACGAGCAGTACTTC. Protein: CASSPWVGEAYEQYF. The V gene is TRBV28, the J gene TRBJ2-7; the D call may be TRBD1 or TRBD2 (5 bases each). The CDR3 consists of 15 residues. The germline V gene has CDR1 MDHEN and CDR2 SYDVKM. Deletions cut 5 bases from V and 2 bases from J, with 16 bases between. Drawing the rest from reference TRBV28 and TRBJ2-7, the complete variable domain is DVKVTQSSRYLVKRTGEKVFLECVQDMDHENMFWYRQDPGLGLRLIYFSYDVKMKEKGDIPEGYSVSREKKERFSLILESASTNQTSMYLCASSPWVGEAYEQYFGPGTRLTVT.

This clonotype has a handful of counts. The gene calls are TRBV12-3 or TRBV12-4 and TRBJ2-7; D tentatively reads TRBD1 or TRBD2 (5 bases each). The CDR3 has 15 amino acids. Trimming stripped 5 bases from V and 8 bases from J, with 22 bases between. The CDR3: CASSPRGSGATKQYF. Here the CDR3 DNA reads TGTGCCAGCAGTCCTCGCGGGTCTGGGGCCACAAAGCAGTACTTC.

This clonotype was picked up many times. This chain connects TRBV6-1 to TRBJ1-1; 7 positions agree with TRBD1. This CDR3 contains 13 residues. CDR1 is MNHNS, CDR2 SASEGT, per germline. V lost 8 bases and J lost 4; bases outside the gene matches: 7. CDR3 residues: CASGLTGTTEAFF. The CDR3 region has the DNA TGTGCCAGCGGACTGACAGGGACCACTGAAGCTTTCTTT.